The sequence of this T cell receptor beta chain was determined in a study of T-cell memory formation after mild COVID-19. This CDR3 spans 15 amino acids. Germline V gives CDR1 SGHVS, CDR2 FNYEAQ. V was cut by 1 base and J by 1 base, with 10 bases left in between. TCRdb analysed the 5' RACE reads with MiXCR anew, one entry per CDR3 protein. The table shows about 290,000 distinct CDR3 sequences, with approximately 15% occurring only once. The receptor was isolated from a young man who had mild COVID-19 (a few samples of this study predate the infection). Cell type and time point are not known. The sequencing input was PBMCs or a T cell subset sorted from them (not recorded which). This rearrangement joins TRBV7-6 to TRBJ2-5; D gene unclear. The CDR3: CASSLEWLPQETQYF. In nucleotides, the CDR3 is TGTGCCAGCAGCTTAGAGTGGTTGCCCCAAGAGACCCAGTACTTC.